The entry below gives a single T cell receptor (beta chain) sequence along with its context. Its antigen is unknown. The sample is drawn from a study of cytomegalovirus exposure and HLA in healthy donors. Study overall: Among the approximately 420 donors who were genotyped, over 70% fell in the genetic ancestry cluster that is associated with self-reported Caucasian donors. Findings of the study overall: Specificity for CMV antigens was confirmed in vitro for a few of the CMV-associated chains.

The study ran its PCR with 60 Vbeta and 13 Jbeta primers. Sequenced by immunoSEQ multiplex PCR; TCRdb stores in-frame clones only, minus some. The sample records under 200,000 clones, around 75% being singletons. The source material was PBMCs. The source is a woman in her forties or fifties in good health and CMV-seropositive.

The CDR3 DNA reads as TGCGCCAGCAGCTTGGCCAGGGGGTTCACAGATACGCAGTATTTT. This translates into CASSLARGFTDTQYF. The genes are TRBV5-1 and TRBJ2-3; TRBD1 matches at 7 bases. CDR3 length: 15 amino acids. V dropped 0 bases and J dropped 2; count of bases not matched to a gene: 3. Germline values: CDR1 SGHRS, CDR2 YFSETQ.